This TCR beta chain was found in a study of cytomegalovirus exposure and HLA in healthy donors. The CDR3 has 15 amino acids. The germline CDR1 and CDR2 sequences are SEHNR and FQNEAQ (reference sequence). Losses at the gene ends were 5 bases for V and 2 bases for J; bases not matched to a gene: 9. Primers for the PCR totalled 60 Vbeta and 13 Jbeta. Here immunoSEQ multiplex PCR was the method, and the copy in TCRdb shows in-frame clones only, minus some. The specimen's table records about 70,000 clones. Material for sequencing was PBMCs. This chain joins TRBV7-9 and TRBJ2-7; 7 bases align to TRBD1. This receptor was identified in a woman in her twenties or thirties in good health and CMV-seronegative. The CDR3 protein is CASSPRQGSTYEQYF. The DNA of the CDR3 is TGTGCCAGCAGCCCCCGACAGGGTTCAACCTACGAGCAGTACTTC.